Following are 10 T cell receptor beta chains from one sample sequenced in a study of T cell repertoires in cytomegalovirus infection. Their antigens are not known. One entry per CDR3 protein results from TCRdb running MiXCR on the reads. The table includes about 140,000 distinct CDR3 sequences, approximately 30% detected once. Sequences were derived from CD8+ T cells from cultured PBMCs, sampled from culture after CMV antigen stimulation. Receptors originate from a human donor in good health (CMV status not recorded). Some clones in this sample may be carry-over from other donors' samples.

The DNA of the CDR3 is TGTGCCAGCACACGACAGGGGCTGGGGGAAAAACTGTTTTTT. It translates to CASTRQGLGEKLFF. The V call is TRBV12-3 or TRBV12-4, the J call TRBJ1-4, with 8 positions matching TRBD1. The J segment lost 8 bases and the V segment lost 7 bases, leaving 9 bases of the junction unmatched. The CDR3 is 14 amino acids.

V and J are TRBV19 and TRBJ1-1; 9 bases fit TRBD1. The CDR3 is made up of 15 amino acids. Germline V gene lookup returns CDR1 LNHDA and CDR2 SQIVND (reference sequence). The trim removed 5 bases at V and 0 bases at J, leaving 4 bases unmatched. The CDR3 loop reads CASSHRTGVNTEAFF. Here the CDR3 DNA reads TGTGCCAGTAGTCATCGGACAGGGGTGAACACTGAAGCTTTCTTT.

Details on this clonotype: At one of its ends the junction is not consistent with the germline gene, which may arise from a read error. The V call is TRBV20-1, the J call TRBJ1-2; TRBD1 is a possible D gene (5 bases). CDR3 length equals 14 residues. Per the germline V gene, CDR1 is DFQATT and CDR2 is SNEGSKA (reference sequence). The CDR3 DNA follows: TGCAATGCTAGGAGGGACCTCCTAGGATATGGCTACACCTTC. Its protein product is CNARRDLLGYGYTF.

V gene TRBV4-1 combines with J gene TRBJ2-2; 10 nucleotides agree with TRBD2. Germline V lookup: CDR1 MGHRA, CDR2 YSYEKL. The CDR3 extends over 16 amino acids. The V segment lost 7 bases and the J segment 2 bases; nucleotides outside the gene matches: 7. CDR3 bases: TGCGCCAGCAACCATGGACTAGCGGAAAACACCGGGGAGCTGTTTTTT. Protein: CASNHGLAENTGELFF.

The V gene is TRBV6-2 or TRBV6-3, the J gene TRBJ2-7; 7 bases line up with TRBD2. V lost 0 bases, J lost 5 bases, and 10 bases stayed unmatched. The CDR3 covers 16 residues. CDR1 is MNHEY and CDR2 is SVGEGT in the germline V gene. The CDR3 protein is CASSYSIQRGPHEQYF. Here the CDR3 DNA reads TGTGCCAGCAGTTACTCGATCCAGCGGGGCCCCCACGAGCAGTACTTC.

The chain has TRBV4-1 and TRBJ2-1; 9 bases line up with TRBD2. Germline V gene sequence: CDR1 MGHRA, CDR2 YSYEKL. The CDR3 runs to 17 residues. With 1 base clipped from V and 8 bases from J, the junction kept 12 bases outside the gene matches. This CDR3 is CASSQVRGGGAWDEQFF. The CDR3 nucleotides are TGCGCCAGCAGCCAAGTCAGGGGCGGGGGGGCTTGGGATGAGCAGTTCTTC.

The sample holds a few counts of this clonotype. The rearrangement uses TRBV7-6 and TRBJ2-2, with D perhaps TRBD1 (5 bases). Germline assignment: CDR1 SGHVS and CDR2 FNYEAQ. This CDR3 region has 14 residues. With 5 bases removed from V and 5 bases from J, the gap between germline ends came to 12 bases. The CDR3 loop reads CASSGRASTGELFF. CDR3 coding DNA: TGTGCCAGCAGCGGCAGGGCGTCGACCGGGGAGCTGTTTTTT.

This rearrangement joins TRBV7-6 to TRBJ2-1, with unresolved D. CDR1 and CDR2 from the germline V gene are SGHVS and FNYEAQ. The CDR3 has 15 residues. With 4 bases removed from V and 5 bases from J, the gap between germline ends came to 15 bases. The CDR3 DNA follows: TGTGCCAGCAGCTCACTAAAGAATGGAAACAATGAGCAGTTCTTC. As protein: CASSSLKNGNNEQFF.

The CDR3 bases are TGTGCCAGCAGTTTACAGTCCCAAGTCAGATCTGGGGCCAACGTCCTGACTTTC. Protein sequence: CASSLQSQVRSGANVLTF. The chain is built from TRBV27 and TRBJ2-6; no firm D call. Trimming shortened V by 2 bases and J by 1 base, and 15 bases separated the two germline ends. From germline, CDR1 is MNHEY and CDR2 SMNVEV (reference sequence). CDR3 size: 18 residues.

CDR3 loop: CASSRGVYTEAFF. CDR3 nucleotide sequence: TGTGCCAGCAGTAGGGGGGTTTACACTGAAGCTTTCTTT. The rearrangement joins TRBV27 to TRBJ1-1, with D maybe TRBD1 (6 bases). Germline lookup yields CDR1 MNHEY and CDR2 SMNVEV (reference sequence). The CDR3 is 13 amino acids. V was shortened by 5 bases and J by 3 bases, with 10 bases between the two germline ends.